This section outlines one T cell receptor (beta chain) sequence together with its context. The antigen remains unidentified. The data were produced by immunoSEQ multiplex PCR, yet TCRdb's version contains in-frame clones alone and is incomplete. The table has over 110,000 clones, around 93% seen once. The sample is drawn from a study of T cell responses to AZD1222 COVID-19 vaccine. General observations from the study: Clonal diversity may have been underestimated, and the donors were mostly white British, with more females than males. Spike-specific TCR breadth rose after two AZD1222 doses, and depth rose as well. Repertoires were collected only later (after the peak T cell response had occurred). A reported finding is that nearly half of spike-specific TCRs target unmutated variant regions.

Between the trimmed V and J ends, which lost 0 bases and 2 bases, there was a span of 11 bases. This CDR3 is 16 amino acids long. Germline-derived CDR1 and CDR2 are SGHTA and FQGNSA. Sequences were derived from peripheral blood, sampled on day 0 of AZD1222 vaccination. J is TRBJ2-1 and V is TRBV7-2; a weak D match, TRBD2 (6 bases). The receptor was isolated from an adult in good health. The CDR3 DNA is TGTGCCAGCAGCTTAGCACCGGGACTGGCCTACAATGAGCAGTTCTTC. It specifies CASSLAPGLAYNEQFF.